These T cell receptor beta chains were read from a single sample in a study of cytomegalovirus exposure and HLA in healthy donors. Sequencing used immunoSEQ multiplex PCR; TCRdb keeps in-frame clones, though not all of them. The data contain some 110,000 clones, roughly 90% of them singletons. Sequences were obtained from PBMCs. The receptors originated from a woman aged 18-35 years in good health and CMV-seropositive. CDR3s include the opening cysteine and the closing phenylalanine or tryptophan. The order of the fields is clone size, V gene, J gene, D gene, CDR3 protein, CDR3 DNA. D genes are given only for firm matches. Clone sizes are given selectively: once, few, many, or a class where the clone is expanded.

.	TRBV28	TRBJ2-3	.	CASSLLQGVRTDTQYF	TGTGCCAGCAGTTTATTACAGGGTGTGAGGACAGATACGCAGTATTTT
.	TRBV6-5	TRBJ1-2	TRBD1	CASGPSRQGAFGYTF	TGTGCCAGCGGACCGTCAAGACAGGGGGCTTTTGGCTACACCTTC
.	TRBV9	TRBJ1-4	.	CASSAGIRLYNEKLFF	TGTGCCAGCAGCGCGGGGATCCGGCTATATAATGAAAAACTGTTTTTT
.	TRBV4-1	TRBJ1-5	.	CASSQRDSTQPQHF	TGCGCCAGCAGCCAACGGGACTCGACTCAGCCCCAGCATTTT
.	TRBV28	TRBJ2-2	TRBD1	CASSQRGQGGLLYTGELFF	TGTGCCAGCAGCCAGAGGGGACAGGGTGGTCTTCTGTACACCGGGGAGCTGTTTTTT
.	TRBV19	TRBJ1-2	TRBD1	CAIRTGIGYTF	TGTGCCATTAGGACAGGGATTGGCTACACCTTC
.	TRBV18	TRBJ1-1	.	CASSPQGNTEAFF	TGTGCCAGCTCACCCCAGGGAAACACTGAAGCTTTCTTT
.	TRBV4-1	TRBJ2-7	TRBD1	CASSQRAGGEQYF	TGCGCCAGCAGCCAACGGGCAGGGGGCGAGCAGTACTTC
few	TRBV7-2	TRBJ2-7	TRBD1	CASSVTGGPSSYEQYF	TGTGCCAGCAGCGTGACAGGGGGCCCAAGCTCCTACGAGCAGTACTTC
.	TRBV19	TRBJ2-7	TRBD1	CASSQGTGGYEQYF	TGTGCCAGTAGTCAAGGGACAGGGGGCTACGAGCAGTACTTC
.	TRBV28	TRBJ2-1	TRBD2	CASSFRGLEYEQFF	TGTGCCAGCAGTTTCAGAGGACTAGAGTATGAGCAGTTCTTC
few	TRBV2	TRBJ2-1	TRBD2	CASRGLAGGSYNEQFF	TGTGCCAGCCGGGGACTAGCGGGTGGGTCCTACAATGAGCAGTTCTTC
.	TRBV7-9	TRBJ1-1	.	CASSGKNRGNTEAFF	TGTGCCAGCAGCGGCAAAAATAGGGGTAACACTGAAGCTTTCTTT
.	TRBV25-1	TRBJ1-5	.	CASSGGRGAKQPQHF	TGTGCCAGCAGTGGTGGGCGGGGGGCCAAGCAGCCCCAGCATTTT
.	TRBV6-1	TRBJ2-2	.	CASERPVTGELFF	TGTGCCAGCGAGAGGCCCGTCACCGGGGAGCTGTTTTTT
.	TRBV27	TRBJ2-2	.	CASTFSPWQGIVGELFF	TGTGCCAGCACGTTTTCCCCGTGGCAGGGTATCGTCGGGGAGCTGTTTTTT
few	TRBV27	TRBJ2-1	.	CASSPEPSGAVYNEQFF	TGTGCCAGCAGTCCCGAGCCATCAGGGGCGGTTTACAATGAGCAGTTCTTC
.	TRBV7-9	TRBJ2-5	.	CASTQGAAQYF	TGTGCCAGCACCCAAGGGGCGGCCCAGTACTTC
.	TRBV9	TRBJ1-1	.	CASSVAGANTEAFF	TGTGCCAGCAGCGTAGCCGGAGCGAACACTGAAGCTTTCTTT
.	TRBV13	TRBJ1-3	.	CASMFGGSPGNTIYF	TGTGCCAGCATGTTCGGGGGGAGCCCTGGAAACACCATATATTTT
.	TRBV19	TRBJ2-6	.	CASRTGESGANVLTF	TGTGCCAGTAGAACTGGGGAGTCTGGGGCCAACGTCCTGACTTTC
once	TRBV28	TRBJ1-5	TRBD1	CASSFIEGQASLADQPQHF	TGTGCCAGCAGTTTCATCGAGGGACAGGCTAGCCTAGCGGATCAGCCCCAGCATTTT
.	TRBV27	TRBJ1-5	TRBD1	CASSPDRVNQPQHF	TGTGCCAGCAGCCCAGACAGGGTCAATCAGCCCCAGCATTTT
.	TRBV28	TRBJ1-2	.	CASSLTLNGYTF	TGTGCCAGCAGTTTGACTTTAAATGGCTACACCTTC
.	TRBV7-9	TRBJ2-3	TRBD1	CASSPSGGTQYF	TGTGCCAGCAGCCCCTCAGGGGGTACGCAGTATTTT
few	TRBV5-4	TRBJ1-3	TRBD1	CASSLEGQGSGNTIYF	TGTGCCAGCAGCTTGGAGGGACAGGGCTCTGGAAACACCATATATTTT
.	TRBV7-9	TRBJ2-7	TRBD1	CASSLPGQGAYEQYF	TGTGCCAGCAGCTTACCGGGACAGGGGGCCTACGAGCAGTACTTC
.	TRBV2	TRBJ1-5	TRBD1	CASSRDRDRQPQHF	TGTGCCAGCAGTCGGGACAGGGATCGGCAGCCCCAGCATTTT
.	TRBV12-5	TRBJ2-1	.	CASGLVTGLSSYNEQFF	TGTGCTAGTGGTTTGGTAACAGGGTTGAGCTCCTACAATGAGCAGTTCTTC
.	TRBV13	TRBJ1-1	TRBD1	CASSLAGQGYNTEAFF	TGTGCCAGCAGCTTAGCGGGACAGGGGTACAACACTGAAGCTTTCTTT
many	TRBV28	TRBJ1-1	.	CASSVSGGNTEAFF	TGTGCCAGCAGTGTCTCGGGGGGCAACACTGAAGCTTTCTTT
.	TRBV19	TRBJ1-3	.	CASRANTGNSGNTIYF	TGTGCCAGTAGGGCTAATACAGGGAACTCTGGAAACACCATATATTTT
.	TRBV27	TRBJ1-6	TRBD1	CASSFSGGNSPLHF	TGTGCCAGCAGTTTCTCAGGGGGTAATTCACCCCTCCACTTT
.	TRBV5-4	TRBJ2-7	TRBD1	CASRTGESYEQYF	TGTGCCAGCAGGACAGGGGAATCGTACGAGCAGTACTTC
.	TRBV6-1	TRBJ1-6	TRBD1	CASSELGQGKSPLHF	TGTGCCAGCAGTGAATTAGGACAGGGGAAATCACCCCTCCACTTT
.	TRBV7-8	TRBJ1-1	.	CASSLSGSELMNTEAFF	TGTGCCAGCAGCTTATCGGGGTCCGAACTAATGAACACTGAAGCTTTCTTT
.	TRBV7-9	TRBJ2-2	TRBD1	CASSPRTGHGELFF	TGTGCCAGCAGCCCCCGGACAGGGCACGGGGAGCTGTTTTTT
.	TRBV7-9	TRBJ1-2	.	CASSLGGGYGYTF	TGTGCCAGCAGCTTAGGAGGGGGCTATGGCTACACCTTC
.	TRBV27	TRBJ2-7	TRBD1	CASSLRGRYEQYF	TGTGCCAGCAGTTTGAGGGGGCGCTACGAGCAGTACTTC
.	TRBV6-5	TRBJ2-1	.	CASSFLGGGNNEQFF	TGTGCCAGCAGTTTCCTAGGGGGCGGGAACAATGAGCAGTTCTTC
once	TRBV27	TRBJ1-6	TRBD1	CASSTINRDRGNSPLHF	TGTGCCAGCAGTACCATAAACCGGGACAGGGGTAATTCACCCCTCCACTTT